Shown below are 3 T cell receptor beta chains from a single sample sequenced in a study of blood T cell repertoires in COVID-19. Method: immunoSEQ multiplex PCR; TCRdb's copy keeps in-frame clones and lacks some. The table shows roughly 150,000 clones, with more than 75% occurring only once. Material for sequencing was peripheral blood. Receptors originate from a man between 18 and 29 years old with COVID-19, enrolled during active disease.

CDR3 nucleotide sequence: TGCGCCAGTACGGGACAGGGACTCGACGAGCAGTACTTC. This gives the protein CASTGQGLDEQYF. This chain links TRBV5-1 with TRBJ2-7; 9 bases are a match to TRBD1. Germline loops: CDR1 SGHRS, CDR2 YFSETQ. CDR3 length: 13 amino acids. With 8 bases clipped from V and 5 bases from J, the junction kept 8 bases outside the gene matches.

The V call is TRBV4-1, the J call TRBJ2-7; D not resolved. Trimming cost V 5 bases and J 6 bases, with 14 bases left between them. Germline V CDR1 and CDR2: MGHRA, YSYEKL. The CDR3 is 13 amino acids. CDR3 amino acids: CASSTYFSPEQYF. The CDR3 DNA follows: TGCGCCAGCAGCACCTATTTCTCACCCGAGCAGTACTTC.

The J gene is TRBJ1-5, the V gene TRBV21-1. TRBV21-1 is labeled a pseudogene. CDR3 length: 14 residues. This CDR3 is CASSNGRDNQPQHF. CDR3 DNA sequence: TGTGCCAGCAGCAATGGGCGGGACAATCAGCCCCAGCATTTT.